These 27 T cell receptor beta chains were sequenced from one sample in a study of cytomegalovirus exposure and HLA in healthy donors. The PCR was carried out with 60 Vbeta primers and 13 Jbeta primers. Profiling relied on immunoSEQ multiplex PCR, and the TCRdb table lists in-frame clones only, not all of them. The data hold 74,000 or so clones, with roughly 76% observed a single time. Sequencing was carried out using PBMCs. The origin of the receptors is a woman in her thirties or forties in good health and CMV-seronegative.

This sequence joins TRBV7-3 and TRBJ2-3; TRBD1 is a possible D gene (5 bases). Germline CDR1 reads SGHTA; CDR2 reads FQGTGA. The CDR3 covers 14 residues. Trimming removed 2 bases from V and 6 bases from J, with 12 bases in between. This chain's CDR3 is CASSLYPGWDTQYF. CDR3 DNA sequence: TGTGCCAGCAGCTTATATCCAGGGTGGGATACGCAGTATTTT.

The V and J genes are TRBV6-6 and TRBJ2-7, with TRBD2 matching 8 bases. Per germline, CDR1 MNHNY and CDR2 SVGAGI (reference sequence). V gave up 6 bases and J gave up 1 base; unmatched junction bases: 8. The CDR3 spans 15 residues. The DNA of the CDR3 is TGTGCCAGCAGGGGGCCGACGGGGGGGTCCTACGAGCAGTACTTC. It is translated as CASRGPTGGSYEQYF.

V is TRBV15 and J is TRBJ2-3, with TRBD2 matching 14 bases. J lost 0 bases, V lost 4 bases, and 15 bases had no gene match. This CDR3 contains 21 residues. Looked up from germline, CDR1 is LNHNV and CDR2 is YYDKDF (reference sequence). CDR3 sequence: CATSTEKLETSGRDSTDTQYF. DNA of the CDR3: TGTGCCACCAGCACCGAAAAGTTGGAGACTAGCGGGAGGGATAGCACAGATACGCAGTATTTT.

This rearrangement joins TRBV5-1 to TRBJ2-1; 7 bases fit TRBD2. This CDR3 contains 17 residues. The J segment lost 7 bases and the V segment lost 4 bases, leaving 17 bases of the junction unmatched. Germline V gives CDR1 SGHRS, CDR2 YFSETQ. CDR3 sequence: CASSRVLAHLIGNEQFF. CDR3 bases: TGCGCCAGCAGCCGAGTACTAGCGCATCTCATCGGGAATGAGCAGTTCTTC.

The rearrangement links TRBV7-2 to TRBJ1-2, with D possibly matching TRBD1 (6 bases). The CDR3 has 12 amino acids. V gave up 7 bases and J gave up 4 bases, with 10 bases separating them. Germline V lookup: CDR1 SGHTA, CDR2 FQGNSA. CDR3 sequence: CASTGVGYGYTF. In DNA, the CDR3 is TGTGCCAGCACAGGGGTTGGCTATGGCTACACCTTC. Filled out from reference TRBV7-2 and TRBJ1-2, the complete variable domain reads GAGVSQSPSNKVTEKGKDVELRCDPISGHTALYWYRQSLGQGLEFLIYFQGNSAPDKSGLPSDRFSAERTGGSVSTLTIQRTQQEDSAVYLCASTGVGYGYTFGSGTRLTVV.

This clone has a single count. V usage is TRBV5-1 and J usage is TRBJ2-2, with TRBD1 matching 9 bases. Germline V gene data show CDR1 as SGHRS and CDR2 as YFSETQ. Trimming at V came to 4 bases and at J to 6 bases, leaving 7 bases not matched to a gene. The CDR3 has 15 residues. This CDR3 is CASSAPTGGSGELFF. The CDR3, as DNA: TGCGCCAGCAGCGCCCCAACAGGGGGCTCCGGGGAGCTGTTTTTT.

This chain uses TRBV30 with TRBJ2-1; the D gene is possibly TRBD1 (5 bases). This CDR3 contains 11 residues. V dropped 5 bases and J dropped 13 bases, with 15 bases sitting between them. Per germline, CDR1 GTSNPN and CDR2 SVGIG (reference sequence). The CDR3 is CAWERTGYQFF. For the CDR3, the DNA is TGTGCCTGGGAGCGTACAGGTTATCAGTTCTTC.

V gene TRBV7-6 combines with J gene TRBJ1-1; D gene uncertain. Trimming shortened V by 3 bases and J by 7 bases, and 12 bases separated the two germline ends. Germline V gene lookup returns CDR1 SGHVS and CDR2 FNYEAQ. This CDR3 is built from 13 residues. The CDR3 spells CASSFRENFEAFF. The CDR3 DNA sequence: TGTGCCAGCAGCTTCCGGGAAAACTTTGAAGCTTTCTTT.

The CDR3: CASSEGGQGGEKLFF. CDR3 in DNA: TGTGCCAGCAGTGAAGGCGGACAGGGGGGTGAAAAACTGTTTTTT. The chain is built from TRBV6-1 and TRBJ1-4, with 10 bases matching TRBD1. The germline V gene has CDR1 MNHNS and CDR2 SASEGT. The CDR3 length is 15 residues. Trimming cost V 1 base and J 7 bases; bases outside gene matches: 3.

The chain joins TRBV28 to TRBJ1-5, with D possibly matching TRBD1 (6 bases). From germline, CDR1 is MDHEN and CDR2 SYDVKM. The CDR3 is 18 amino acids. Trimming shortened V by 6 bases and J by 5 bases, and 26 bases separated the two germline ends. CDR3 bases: TGTGCCAGCAGCCCCTCGCGGGGGGGCAGGAAAGGGGATCAGCCCCAGCATTTT. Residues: CASSPSRGGRKGDQPQHF.

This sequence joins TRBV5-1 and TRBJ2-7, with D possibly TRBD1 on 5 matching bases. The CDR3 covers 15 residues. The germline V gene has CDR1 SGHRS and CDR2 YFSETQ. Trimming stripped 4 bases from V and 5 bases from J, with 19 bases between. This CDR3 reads CASSNLDRGVNEQYF. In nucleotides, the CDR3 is TGCGCCAGCAGCAACCTCGACAGAGGTGTCAACGAGCAGTACTTC. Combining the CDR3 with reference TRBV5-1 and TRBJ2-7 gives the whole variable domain KAGVTQTPRYLIKTRGQQVTLSCSPISGHRSVSWYQQTPGQGLQFLFEYFSETQRNKGNFPGRFSGRQFSNSRSEMNVSTLELGDSALYLCASSNLDRGVNEQYFGPGTRLTVT.

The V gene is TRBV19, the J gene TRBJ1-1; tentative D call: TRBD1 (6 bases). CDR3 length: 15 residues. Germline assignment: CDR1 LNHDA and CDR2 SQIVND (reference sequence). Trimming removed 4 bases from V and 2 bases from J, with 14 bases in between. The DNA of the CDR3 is TGTGCCAGTAGTACCCCCGGACAGTTAAACACTGAAGCTTTCTTT. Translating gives CASSTPGQLNTEAFF.

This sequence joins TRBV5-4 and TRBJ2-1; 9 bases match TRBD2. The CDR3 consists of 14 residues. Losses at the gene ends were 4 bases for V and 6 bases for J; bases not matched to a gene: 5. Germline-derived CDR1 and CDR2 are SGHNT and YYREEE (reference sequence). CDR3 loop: CASSRTSDSNEQFF. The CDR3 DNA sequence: TGTGCCAGCAGCCGGACTAGCGATAGCAATGAGCAGTTCTTC.

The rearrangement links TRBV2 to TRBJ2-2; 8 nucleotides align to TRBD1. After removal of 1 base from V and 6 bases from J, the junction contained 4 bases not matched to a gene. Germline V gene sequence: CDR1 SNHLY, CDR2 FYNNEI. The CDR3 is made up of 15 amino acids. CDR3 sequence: CASSEVGQGSGELFF. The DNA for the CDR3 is TGTGCCAGCAGTGAAGTTGGACAGGGATCCGGGGAGCTGTTTTTT.

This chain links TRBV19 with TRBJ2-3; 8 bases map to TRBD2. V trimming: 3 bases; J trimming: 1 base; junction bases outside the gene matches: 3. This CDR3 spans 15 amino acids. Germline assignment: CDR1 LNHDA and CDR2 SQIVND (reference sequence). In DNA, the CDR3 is TGTGCCAGTAGTATTGCGGGGGGCGGCACAGATACGCAGTATTTT. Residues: CASSIAGGGTDTQYF.

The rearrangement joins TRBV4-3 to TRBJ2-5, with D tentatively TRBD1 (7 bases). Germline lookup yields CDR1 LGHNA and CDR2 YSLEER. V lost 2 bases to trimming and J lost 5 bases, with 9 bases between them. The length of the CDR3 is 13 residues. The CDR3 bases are TGCGCCAGCAGCCAATCAGGGGGGGAGACCCAGTACTTC. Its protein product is CASSQSGGETQYF.

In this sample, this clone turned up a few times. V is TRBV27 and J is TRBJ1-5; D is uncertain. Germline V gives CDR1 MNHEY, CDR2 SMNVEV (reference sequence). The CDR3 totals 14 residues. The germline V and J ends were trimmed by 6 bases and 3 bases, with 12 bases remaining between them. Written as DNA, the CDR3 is TGTGCCAGCAGGGGAGAACAGATCAATCAGCCCCAGCATTTT. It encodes CASRGEQINQPQHF.

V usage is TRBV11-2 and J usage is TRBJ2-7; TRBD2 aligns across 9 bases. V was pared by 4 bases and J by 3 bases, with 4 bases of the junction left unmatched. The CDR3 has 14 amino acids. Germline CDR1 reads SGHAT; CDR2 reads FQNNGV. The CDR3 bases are TGTGCCAGCAGCTCCAGCGGGGGGTTCTACGAGCAGTACTTC. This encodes CASSSSGGFYEQYF.

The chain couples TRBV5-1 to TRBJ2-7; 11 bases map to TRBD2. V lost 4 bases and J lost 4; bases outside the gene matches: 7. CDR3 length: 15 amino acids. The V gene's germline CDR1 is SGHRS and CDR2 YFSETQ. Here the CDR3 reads CASSREGLAAYEQYF. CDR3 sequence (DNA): TGCGCCAGCAGCAGAGAGGGACTAGCGGCTTACGAGCAGTACTTC.

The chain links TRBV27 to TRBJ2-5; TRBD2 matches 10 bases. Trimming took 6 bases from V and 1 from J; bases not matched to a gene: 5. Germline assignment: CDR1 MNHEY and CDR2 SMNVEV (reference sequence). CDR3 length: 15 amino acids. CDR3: CASRLIAGGQETQYF. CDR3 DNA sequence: TGTGCCAGCAGACTCATAGCGGGGGGCCAAGAGACCCAGTACTTC.

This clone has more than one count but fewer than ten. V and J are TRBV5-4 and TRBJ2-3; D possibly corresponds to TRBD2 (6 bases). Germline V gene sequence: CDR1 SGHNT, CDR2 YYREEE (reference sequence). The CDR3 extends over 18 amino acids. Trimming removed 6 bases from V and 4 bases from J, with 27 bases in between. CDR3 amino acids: CASTTGPYGSPNPDTQYF. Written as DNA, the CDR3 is TGTGCCAGCACCACCGGGCCGTACGGGAGTCCGAATCCAGATACGCAGTATTTT. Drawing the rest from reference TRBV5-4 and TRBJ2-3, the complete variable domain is ETGVTQSPTHLIKTRGQQVTLRCSSQSGHNTVSWYQQALGQGPQFIFQYYREEENGRGNFPPRFSGLQFPNYSSELNVNALELDDSALYLCASTTGPYGSPNPDTQYFGPGTRLTVL.

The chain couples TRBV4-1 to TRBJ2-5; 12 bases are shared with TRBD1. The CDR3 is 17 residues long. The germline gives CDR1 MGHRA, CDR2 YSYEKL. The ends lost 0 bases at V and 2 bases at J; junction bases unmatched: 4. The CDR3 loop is CASSQEGDRGLQETQYF. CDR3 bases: TGCGCCAGCAGCCAAGAGGGGGACAGGGGGCTACAAGAGACCCAGTACTTC.

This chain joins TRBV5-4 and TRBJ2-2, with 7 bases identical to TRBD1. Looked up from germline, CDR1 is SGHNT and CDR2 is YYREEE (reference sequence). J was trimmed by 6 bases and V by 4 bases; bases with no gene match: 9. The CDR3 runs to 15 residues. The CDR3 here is CASSQKTGMAGELFF. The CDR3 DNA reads TGTGCCAGCAGCCAAAAGACAGGGATGGCCGGGGAGCTGTTTTTT.

CDR3 in amino acids: CSARDYPEQFF. Here the CDR3 DNA reads TGCAGTGCTAGGGACTATCCCGAGCAGTTCTTC. The chain carries TRBV20-1 and TRBJ2-1, with TRBD2 as a possible D gene (6 bases). The CDR3 has 11 amino acids. Per the germline V gene, CDR1 is DFQATT and CDR2 is SNEGSKA (reference sequence). The germline V and J ends were trimmed by 3 bases and 10 bases, with 10 bases remaining between them.

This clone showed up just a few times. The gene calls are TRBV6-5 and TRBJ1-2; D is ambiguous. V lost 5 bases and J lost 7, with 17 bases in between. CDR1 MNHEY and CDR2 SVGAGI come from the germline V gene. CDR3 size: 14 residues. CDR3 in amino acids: CASSKPTSRLGYTF. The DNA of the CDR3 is TGTGCCAGCAGTAAGCCGACATCCAGGCTTGGCTACACCTTC.

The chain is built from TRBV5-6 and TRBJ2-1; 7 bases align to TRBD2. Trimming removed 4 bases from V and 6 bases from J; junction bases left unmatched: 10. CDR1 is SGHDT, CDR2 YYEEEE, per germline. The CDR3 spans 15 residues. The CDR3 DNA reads TGTGCCAGCAGCCTTCGGGGGGAGCTCCCCAATGAGCAGTTCTTC. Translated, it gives CASSLRGELPNEQFF.

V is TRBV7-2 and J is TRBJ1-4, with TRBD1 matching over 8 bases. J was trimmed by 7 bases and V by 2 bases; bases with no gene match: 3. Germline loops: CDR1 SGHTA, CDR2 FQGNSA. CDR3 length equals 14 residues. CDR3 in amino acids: CASSLWTGTEKLFF. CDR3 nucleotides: TGTGCCAGCAGCTTATGGACAGGGACTGAAAAACTGTTTTTT. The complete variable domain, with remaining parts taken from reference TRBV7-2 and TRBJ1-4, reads GAGVSQSPSNKVTEKGKDVELRCDPISGHTALYWYRQSLGQGLEFLIYFQGNSAPDKSGLPSDRFSAERTGGSVSTLTIQRTQQEDSAVYLCASSLWTGTEKLFFGSGTQLSVL.